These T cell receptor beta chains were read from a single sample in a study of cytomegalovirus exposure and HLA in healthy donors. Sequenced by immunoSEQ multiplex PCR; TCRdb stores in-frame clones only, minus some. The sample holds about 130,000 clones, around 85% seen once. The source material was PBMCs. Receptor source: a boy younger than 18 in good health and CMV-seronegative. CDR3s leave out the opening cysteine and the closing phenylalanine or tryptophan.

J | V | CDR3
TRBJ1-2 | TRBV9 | ASSVAGGPGYGYT
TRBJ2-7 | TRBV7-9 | SSSFYPYEQY
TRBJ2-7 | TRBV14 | ASSQDLLEQY
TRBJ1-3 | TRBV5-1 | ATTGDRSGNTIY
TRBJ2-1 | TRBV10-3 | AISGGREGANEQF
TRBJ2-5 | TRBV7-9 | ASSPRQEETQY
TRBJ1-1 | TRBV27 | ASTDRANTEAF
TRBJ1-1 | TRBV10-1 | ASTSGTGAKITSDTEAF
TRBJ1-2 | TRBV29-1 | SVEDLDRGVYGYT
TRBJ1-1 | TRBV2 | ATRFSGNTEAF
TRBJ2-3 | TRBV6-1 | ASSEVAGGDTQY
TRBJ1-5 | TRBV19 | ASSIRRGEDYSNQPQH
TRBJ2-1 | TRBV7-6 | ASSLQGGNNEQF
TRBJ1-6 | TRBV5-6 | ASSLGRGNSPLH
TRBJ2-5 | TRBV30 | AWSVFSRQGQETQY
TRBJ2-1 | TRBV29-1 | SVDRGYEQF
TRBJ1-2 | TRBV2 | AINPGILYGYT
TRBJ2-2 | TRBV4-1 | ASSQWTGSGTGELF
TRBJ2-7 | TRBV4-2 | ASSQMAGYNDEQY
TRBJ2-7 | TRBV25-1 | ASRANTGEDTYEQY
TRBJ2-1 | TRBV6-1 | ASSEAGVERNNEQF
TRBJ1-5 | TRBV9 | AREEGEGNQPQH
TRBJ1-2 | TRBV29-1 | SAQSQTGGRGYT
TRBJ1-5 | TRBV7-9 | ASSSGLSNQPQH
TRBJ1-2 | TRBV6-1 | ASSEPSYRAGYT
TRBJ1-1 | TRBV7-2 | ASSSRQQAF
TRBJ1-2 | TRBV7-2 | ASSSGQYGYT
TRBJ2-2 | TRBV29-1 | SVDTGNTGELF
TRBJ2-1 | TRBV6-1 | ASSGDYSGGQYNEQF
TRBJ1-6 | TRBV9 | ASSVRGGSPLH
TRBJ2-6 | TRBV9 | ASSVEPRGGANVLT
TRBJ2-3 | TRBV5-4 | ASSLAVRATSTDTQY
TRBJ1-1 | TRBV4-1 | ASSTLDRVNTEAF
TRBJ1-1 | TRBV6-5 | ASSYSTGATEAF
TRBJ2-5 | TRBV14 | ASSQKSYQETQY
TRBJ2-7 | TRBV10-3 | ASKLGGGEQY
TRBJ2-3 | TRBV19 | ASSILSGRTDTQY
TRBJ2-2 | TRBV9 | ASSNNQGNTGELF
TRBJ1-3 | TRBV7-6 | ASSPGTVSGNTIY
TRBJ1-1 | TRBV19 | ASREQGWNTEAF
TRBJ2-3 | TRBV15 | AAGTSVSTDTQY
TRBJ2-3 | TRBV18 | ASSPTGLAGPDTQY
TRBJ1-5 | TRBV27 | ASSLANRGQPQH
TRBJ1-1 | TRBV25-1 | ASSKRDRNTEAF
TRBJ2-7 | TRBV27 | ASSLYPELDEQY
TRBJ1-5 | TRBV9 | ASSVTGGAEQPQH
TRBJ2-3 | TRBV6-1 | ASSEPFGAPTDTQY
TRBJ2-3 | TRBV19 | ASSSRNTDTQY
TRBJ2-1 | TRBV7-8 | ASSPPGGGSHEQF
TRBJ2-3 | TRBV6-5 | ASSYSGASTDTQY
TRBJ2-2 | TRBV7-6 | ASSKGLGPVNTGELF
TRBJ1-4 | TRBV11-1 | ASSPAGGEKLF
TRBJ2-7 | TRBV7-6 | ASSLASGSSYEQY
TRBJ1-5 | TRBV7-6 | ASSLATGDQPQH
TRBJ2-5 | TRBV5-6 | AGSLGDSVYQETQY
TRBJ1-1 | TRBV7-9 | ASSLGTGSAEAF
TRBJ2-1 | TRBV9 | ASSLASGGGYNEQF
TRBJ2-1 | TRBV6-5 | ASSSVTEQF
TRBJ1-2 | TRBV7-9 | ASSLAGGGYT
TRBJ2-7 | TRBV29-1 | SVRGTGEQY